The table lists the clone carrying this T cell receptor (beta chain) with a few counts. TCRdb ran MiXCR on the 5' RACE reads and lists one entry per CDR3 protein. This table holds 250,000 to 300,000 distinct CDR3 sequences, under 20% found once. The sample is drawn from a study of T-cell memory formation after mild COVID-19. The V segment lost 5 bases and the J segment 5 bases; nucleotides outside the gene matches: 5. The CDR3 runs to 15 residues. Looked up from germline, CDR1 is SEHNR and CDR2 is FQNEAQ (reference sequence). This clonotype originated in a man aged 18 to 30 who had mild COVID-19 (a few samples of this study predate the infection). Cell type and time point are not known. The chain recombines TRBV7-9 with TRBJ2-2; 10 nucleotides agree with TRBD1. Sample: PBMCs or a T cell subset sorted from them (not recorded which). CDR3 sequence reads: CASSEGQGTTGELFF. The CDR3 DNA follows: TGTGCCAGCAGCGAGGGACAGGGGACGACCGGGGAGCTGTTTTTT. Based on the CDR3 plus reference TRBV7-9 and TRBJ2-2, the full variable domain is DTGVSQNPRHKITKRGQNVTFRCDPISEHNRLYWYRQTLGQGPEFLTYFQNEAQLEKSRLLSDRFSAERPKGSFSTLEIQRTEQGDSAMYLCASSEGQGTTGELFFGEGSRLTVL.